Each of the 24 T cell receptor beta chains below was sequenced from the same sample in a study of Graves' ophthalmopathy and Graves' hyperthyroidism (dated by TCRdb to the late 2010s). Sequencing relied on an Illumina HiSeq 2000. TCR beta CDR3 regions were amplified from RNA transcripts for repertoire sequencing. HTBI primers and the Qiagen OneStep RT-PCR kit were used in a first-round RT-PCR, which was followed by a second-round multiplex PCR, size selection and purification. Starting from the raw public reads, TCRdb applied fastp trimming at Q25, assembled clones with MiXCR and retained in-frame beta chains. Identical CDR3 protein sequences are pooled into one entry, listed with their most common genes and DNA. Recorded for this sample are 650,000 to 900,000 distinct CDR3 sequences; roughly 41% of them occurred a single time. The ten top clones hold 35% to 55% of the sample. Material: peripheral blood. The receptors stem from an adult man with Graves' ophthalmopathy.

This clonotype was seen at least ten times. This chain uses TRBV7-2 with TRBJ2-7; possible D gene TRBD1, 5 bases. There are 14 residues in the CDR3. Germline V gives CDR1 SGHTA, CDR2 FQGNSA. V shed 2 bases and J shed 5 bases, with 13 bases lying between them. The CDR3 sequence: CASSLRQGRDEQYF. CDR3 nucleotide sequence: TGTGCCAGCAGCTTACGCCAGGGTCGGGACGAGCAGTACTTC.

This clonotype has a handful of counts. The J gene is TRBJ2-2, the V gene TRBV7-9; D is unresolved. This CDR3 has 13 amino acids. The V gene's germline CDR1 is SEHNR and CDR2 FQNEAQ (reference sequence). V was clipped by 4 bases and J by 7 bases, with 10 bases between them. CDR3 loop: CASSYPELGELFF. Written as DNA, the CDR3 is TGTGCCAGCAGCTACCCGGAACTCGGGGAGCTGTTTTTT.

The chain employs TRBV6-6 and TRBJ2-5, with D perhaps assigned TRBD1 or TRBD2 (5 bases each). The germline V gene has CDR1 MNHNY and CDR2 SVGAGI (reference sequence). Trimming shortened V by 6 bases and J by 3 bases, and 11 bases separated the two germline ends. This CDR3 region has 13 residues. CDR3 sequence: CASRVQEEETQYF. Written as DNA, the CDR3 is TGTGCCAGCAGGGTACAGGAGGAAGAGACCCAGTACTTC.

As to this clonotype: The junction differs from germline at one of its ends, possibly a read error. The chain is built from TRBV25-1 and TRBJ2-7; no clear D. Germline V gene data show CDR1 as MGHDK and CDR2 as SYGVNS. The CDR3 sequence is 12 residues long. CDR3 coding DNA: TGTGCCAGCAGTCCCCAGACCCAAAACCACACCTTC. The encoded protein is CASSPQTQNHTF.

With respect to this clonotype: Its ends do not fully match the called genes, so a read error is possible. The rearrangement uses TRBV10-2 and TRBJ2-7; D gene ambiguous. Germline V gives CDR1 WSHSY, CDR2 SAAADI. The CDR3 spans 15 residues. Written as DNA, the CDR3 is TGTGCCAGCAGCCAAGACTGGCTTGGGTATCGCGAGCAGTACTTC. It translates to CASSQDWLGYREQYF.

The rearrangement joins TRBV7-9 to TRBJ1-2; the D gene is possibly TRBD1 (5 bases). CDR3 length: 12 amino acids. Germline values: CDR1 SEHNR, CDR2 FQNEAQ (reference sequence). The V end was cut by 5 bases, the J end by 12 bases, with 16 bases between. CDR3 sequence (DNA): TGTGCCAGCAGCACGACAGACTCTGGAAACACCTTC. It yields the protein CASSTTDSGNTF.

In its sample, this clonotype was seen a few times. The gene calls are TRBV4-1 and TRBJ2-7; 8 bases line up with TRBD1. V lost 1 base and J lost 4; bases outside the gene matches: 3. This CDR3 spans 14 amino acids. Germline CDR1 and CDR2: MGHRA and YSYEKL. The CDR3 here is CASSQADRDYEQYF. In nucleotides, the CDR3 is TGCGCCAGCAGCCAAGCGGACAGGGATTACGAGCAGTACTTC.

The V call is TRBV6-2 or TRBV6-3, the J call TRBJ2-7; the D gene is possibly TRBD2 (5 bases). Germline CDR1 MNHEY, CDR2 SVGEGT. This CDR3 has 14 amino acids. Trimming shortened V by 6 bases and J by 0 bases, and 12 bases separated the two germline ends. For the CDR3, the DNA is TGTGCCAGCAGGGGAGAAAGGTACTCCTACGAGCAGTACTTC. The encoded protein is CASRGERYSYEQYF.

A word on this clonotype: A read error may account for a junction end that differs from germline. The DNA of the CDR3 is TGTGCCAGCAGTTTACTCGGGGCAGCCTACGAGCAGTACTTC. This gives the protein CASSLLGAAYEQYF. The gene calls are TRBV24-1 and TRBJ2-7; either TRBD1 or TRBD2 may fit D (5 bases each). The CDR3 length is 14 residues. The V gene's germline CDR1 is KGHDR and CDR2 SFDVKD.

This chain uses TRBV9 with TRBJ1-2, with 11 nucleotides matching TRBD1. The germline gives CDR1 SGDLS, CDR2 YYNGEE. The CDR3 has 15 residues. V dropped 4 bases and J dropped 8; count of bases not matched to a gene: 10. Here the CDR3 reads CASSSGQGGYSGYTF. As DNA, the CDR3 is TGTGCCAGCAGCTCGGGACAGGGGGGCTATAGCGGCTACACCTTC.

The chain combines TRBV29-1 with TRBJ2-3, with a possible D match to TRBD2 (5 bases). Germline CDR1 and CDR2: SQVTM and ANQGSEA. The CDR3 contains 13 residues. V lost 0 bases, J lost 6 bases, and 10 bases lay in between. The CDR3 coding sequence is TGCAGCGTTGAAGACCCGGGGTGGGATACGCAGTATTTT. It translates to CSVEDPGWDTQYF.

The V call is TRBV5-1, the J call TRBJ1-1, with 12 bases identical to TRBD1. This CDR3 comprises 15 residues. V shed 4 bases, J shed 6 bases, and the junction held 7 bases outside the gene matches. CDR1 is SGHRS and CDR2 is YFSETQ in the germline V gene. The CDR3 sequence: CASSHRGQGASEAFF. CDR3 bases: TGCGCCAGCAGCCATAGGGGACAGGGGGCCTCTGAAGCTTTCTTT.

In this sample, this clonotype turned up many times. The genes are TRBV29-1 and TRBJ1-1, with 7 bases matching TRBD1. This CDR3 is 14 amino acids long. Germline V gene data show CDR1 as SQVTM and CDR2 as ANQGSEA. Germline trimming cut 4 bases from V and 1 base from J; bases unmatched to any gene: 6. CDR3 nucleotides: TGCAGCGTTGCTCCGACAGGGACGAACACTGAAGCTTTCTTT. Its translation is CSVAPTGTNTEAFF.

This clonotype was observed at least ten times. The chain has TRBV2 and TRBJ1-5; D unresolved. This CDR3 is 14 amino acids long. The germline V and J ends were trimmed by 3 bases and 6 bases, with 12 bases remaining between them. Germline V gives CDR1 SNHLY, CDR2 FYNNEI. CDR3 sequence reads: CASSEQQTSQPQHF. The CDR3, as DNA: TGTGCCAGCAGTGAGCAGCAGACCAGTCAGCCCCAGCATTTT.

CDR3 nucleotide sequence: TGTGCCACCGACCGATCAGGTCGGGACGATATTGAAGCTTTCTTT. This gives the protein CATDRSGRDDIEAFF. This chain connects TRBV10-3 to TRBJ1-1; D may be TRBD1 (5 bases). The CDR3 contains 15 residues. Germline CDR1 and CDR2: ENHRY and SYGVKD. The V and J ends lost 10 bases and 7 bases respectively, with 25 bases between them.

V usage is TRBV29-1 and J usage is TRBJ1-1; maybe TRBD1 (6 bases). CDR1 is SQVTM, CDR2 ANQGSEA, per germline. The CDR3 loop spans 13 amino acids. Trimming took 8 bases from V and 0 from J, leaving 13 bases between them. CDR3 in DNA: TGCAGCTTAGTCGGGGGCCTGAACACTGAAGCTTTCTTT. This translates into CSLVGGLNTEAFF.

Comments on this clonotype: Its ends do not fully match the called genes, so a read error is possible. This chain joins TRBV14 and TRBJ1-1; 7 bases are shared with TRBD1. Per germline, CDR1 SGHDN and CDR2 FVKESK. CDR3 size: 15 residues. This CDR3 reads CACSQPGTENTEAFF. CDR3 in DNA: TGTGCCTGCAGCCAACCCGGGACAGAGAACACTGAAGCTTTCTTT.

J is TRBJ1-1 and V is TRBV29-1, with 8 bases aligning to TRBD1. Germline CDR1 SQVTM, CDR2 ANQGSEA. This CDR3 contains 14 residues. V dropped 6 bases and J dropped 1; count of bases not matched to a gene: 7. The CDR3 loop reads CSVLQGTGNTEAFF. In DNA form, the CDR3 reads TGCAGCGTCCTACAAGGGACAGGGAACACTGAAGCTTTCTTT.

In its sample, this clonotype was seen many times. The chain couples TRBV25-1 to TRBJ1-5; D is perhaps TRBD1 (6 bases). This CDR3 has 14 residues. In germline, CDR1 is MGHDK, CDR2 SYGVNS. V dropped 4 bases and J dropped 8 bases, with 15 bases sitting between them. For the CDR3, the DNA is TGTGCCAGCAGTGCATACAGGGCGATGGAGCCCCAGCATTTT. Its translation: CASSAYRAMEPQHF. Full variable domain (outside the CDR3, taken from reference TRBV25-1 and TRBJ1-5): EADIYQTPRYLVIGTGKKITLECSQTMGHDKMYWYQQDPGMELHLIHYSYGVNSTEKGDLSSESTVSRIRTEHFPLTLESARPSHTSQYLCASSAYRAMEPQHFGDGTRLSIL.

CDR3 coding DNA: TGTGCCAGCAGCCGTGGAACCTCTGGAAACACCATATATTTT. Protein product: CASSRGTSGNTIYF. The rearrangement uses TRBV7-9 and TRBJ1-3; no definite D call. This CDR3 is 14 amino acids long. Trimming shortened V by 5 bases and J by 0 bases, and 8 bases separated the two germline ends. Germline V gene lookup returns CDR1 SEHNR and CDR2 FQNEAQ (reference sequence). Full variable domain (missing parts from reference TRBV7-9 and TRBJ1-3): DTGVSQNPRHKITKRGQNVTFRCDPISEHNRLYWYRQTLGQGPEFLTYFQNEAQLEKSRLLSDRFSAERPKGSFSTLEIQRTEQGDSAMYLCASSRGTSGNTIYFGEGSWLTVV.

This clonotype has a handful of counts. The chain carries TRBV28 and TRBJ1-2; a possible D gene is TRBD1 (5 bases). Germline V lookup: CDR1 MDHEN, CDR2 SYDVKM. V lost 6 bases and J lost 7, with 12 bases in between. The CDR3 sequence is 12 residues long. CDR3 DNA sequence: TGTGCCAGCAGGGGGGGGACCAGTGGCTACACCTTC. As protein: CASRGGTSGYTF.

The chain is built from TRBV20-1 and TRBJ1-5, with D maybe TRBD1 (5 bases). Per germline, CDR1 DFQATT and CDR2 SNEGSKA (reference sequence). Trimming pared 3 bases from V and 11 bases from J, leaving 20 bases between. The CDR3 has 14 residues. The DNA for the CDR3 is TGCAGTGCTAGCGAGCGGGGGGGGGATGAGACCCAGCATTTT. Amino acid sequence: CSASERGGDETQHF.

This clonotype showed up just once. The chain links TRBV11-1 to TRBJ2-3; D is unclear. With 2 bases removed from V and 6 bases from J, the gap between germline ends came to 12 bases. The CDR3 is 14 residues long. Germline loops: CDR1 SGHAT, CDR2 FQDESV (reference sequence). Written as DNA, the CDR3 is TGTGCCAGCAGCTTATCACTGGGCGAGGATACGCAGTATTTT. Translating gives CASSLSLGEDTQYF. Filled out from reference TRBV11-1 and TRBJ2-3, the complete variable domain reads EAEVAQSPRYKITEKSQAVAFWCDPISGHATLYWYRQILGQGPELLVQFQDESVVDDSQLPKDRFSAERLKGVDSTLKIQPAELGDSAMYLCASSLSLGEDTQYFGPGTRLTVL.

The chain has TRBV29-1 and TRBJ2-5; no definite D call. V was cut by 3 bases and J by 5 bases, with 13 bases left in between. The CDR3 has 13 amino acids. CDR1 and CDR2 from the germline V gene are SQVTM and ANQGSEA. The CDR3 coding sequence is TGCAGCGTTGATGGACGGGTTGGGGAGACCCAGTACTTC. This codes for CSVDGRVGETQYF.